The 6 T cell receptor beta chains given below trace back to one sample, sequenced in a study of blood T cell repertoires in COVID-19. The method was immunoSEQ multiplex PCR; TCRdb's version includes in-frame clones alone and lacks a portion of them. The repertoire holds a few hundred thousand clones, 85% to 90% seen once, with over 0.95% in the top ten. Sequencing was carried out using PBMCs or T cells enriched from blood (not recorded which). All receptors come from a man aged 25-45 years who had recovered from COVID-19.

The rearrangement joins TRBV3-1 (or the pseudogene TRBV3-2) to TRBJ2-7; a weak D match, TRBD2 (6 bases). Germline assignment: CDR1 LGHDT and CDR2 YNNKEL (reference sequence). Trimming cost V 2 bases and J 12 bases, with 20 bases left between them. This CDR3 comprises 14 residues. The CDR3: CASSQLPGLQEAYF. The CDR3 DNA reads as TGTGCCAGCAGCCAACTTCCGGGACTGCAGGAGGCGTACTTC.

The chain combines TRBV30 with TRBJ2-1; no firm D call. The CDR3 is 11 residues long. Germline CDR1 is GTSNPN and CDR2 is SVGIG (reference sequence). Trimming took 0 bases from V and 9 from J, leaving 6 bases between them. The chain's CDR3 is CAWSVSGEQFF. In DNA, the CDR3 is TGTGCCTGGAGTGTCTCGGGTGAGCAGTTCTTC.

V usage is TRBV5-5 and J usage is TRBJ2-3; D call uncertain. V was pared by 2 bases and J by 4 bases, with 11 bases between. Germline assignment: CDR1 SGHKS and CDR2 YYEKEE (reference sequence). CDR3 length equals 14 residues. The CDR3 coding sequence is TGTGCCAGCAGCTTTAAGCTATCATCAGATACGCAGTATTTT. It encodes CASSFKLSSDTQYF.

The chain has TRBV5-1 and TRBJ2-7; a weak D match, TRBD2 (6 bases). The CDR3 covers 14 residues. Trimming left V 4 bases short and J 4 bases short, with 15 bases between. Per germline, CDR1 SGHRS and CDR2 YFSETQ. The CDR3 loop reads CASSRGDGTYEQYF. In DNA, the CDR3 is TGCGCCAGCAGCCGCGGGGACGGAACTTACGAGCAGTACTTC.

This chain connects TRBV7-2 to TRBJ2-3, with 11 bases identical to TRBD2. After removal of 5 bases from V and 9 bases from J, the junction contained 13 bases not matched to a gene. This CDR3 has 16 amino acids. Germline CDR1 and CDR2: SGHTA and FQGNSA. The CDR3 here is CASSVPNSGGARTQYF. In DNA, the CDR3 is TGTGCCAGCAGCGTCCCGAATAGCGGGGGGGCACGGACGCAGTATTTT.

The CDR3 DNA is TGCGCCAGCAGCTTAGGAGGGGCCGGGATTGAAGCTTTCTTT. Translation gives CASSLGGAGIEAFF. This chain uses TRBV5-1 with TRBJ1-1; D is possibly TRBD1 (5 bases). V lost 2 bases, J lost 7 bases, and 15 bases lay in between. Germline CDR1 reads SGHRS; CDR2 reads YFSETQ. This CDR3 contains 14 residues. The full variable domain, in which reference TRBV5-1 and TRBJ1-1 provide the parts outside the CDR3, is KAGVTQTPRYLIKTRGQQVTLSCSPISGHRSVSWYQQTPGQGLQFLFEYFSETQRNKGNFPGRFSGRQFSNSRSEMNVSTLELGDSALYLCASSLGGAGIEAFFGQGTRLTVV.